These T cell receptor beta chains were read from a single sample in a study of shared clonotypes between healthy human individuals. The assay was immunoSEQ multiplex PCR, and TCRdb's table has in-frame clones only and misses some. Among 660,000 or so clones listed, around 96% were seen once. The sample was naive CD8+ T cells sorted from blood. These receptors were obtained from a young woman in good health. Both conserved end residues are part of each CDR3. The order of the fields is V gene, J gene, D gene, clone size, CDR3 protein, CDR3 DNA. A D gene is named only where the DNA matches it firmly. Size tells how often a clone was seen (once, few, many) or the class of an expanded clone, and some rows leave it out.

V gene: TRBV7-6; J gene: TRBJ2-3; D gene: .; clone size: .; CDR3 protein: CASSSSFTDTQYF; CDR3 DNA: TGTGCCAGCAGCTCCTCGTTCACAGATACGCAGTATTTT
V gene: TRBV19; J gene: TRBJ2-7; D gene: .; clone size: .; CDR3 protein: CASSITGVGEQYF; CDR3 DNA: TGTGCCAGTAGTATAACCGGGGTTGGCGAGCAGTACTTC
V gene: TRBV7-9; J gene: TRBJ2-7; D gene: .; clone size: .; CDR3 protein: CASSLLGGLSYEQYF; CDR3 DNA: TGTGCCAGCAGCTTATTGGGGGGATTGTCCTACGAGCAGTACTTC
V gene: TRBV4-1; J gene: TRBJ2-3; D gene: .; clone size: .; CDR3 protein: CASSQEHRERTDTQYF; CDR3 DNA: TGCGCCAGCAGCCAAGAACACAGGGAACGAACAGATACGCAGTATTTT
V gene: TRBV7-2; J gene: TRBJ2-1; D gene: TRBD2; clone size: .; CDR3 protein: CASSTAAGREFADEQFF; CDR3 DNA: TGTGCCAGCAGCACCGCCGCTGGGCGGGAGTTTGCCGATGAGCAGTTCTTC
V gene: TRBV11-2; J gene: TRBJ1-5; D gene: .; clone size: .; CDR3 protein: CASSLDGSSNQPQHF; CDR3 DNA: TGTGCCAGCAGCTTAGACGGGAGTAGCAATCAGCCCCAGCATTTT
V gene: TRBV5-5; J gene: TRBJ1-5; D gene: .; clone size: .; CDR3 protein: CASSSDLGPLLSNQPQHF; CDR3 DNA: TGTGCCAGCAGCTCGGACTTGGGGCCCCTGTTGAGCAATCAGCCCCAGCATTTT
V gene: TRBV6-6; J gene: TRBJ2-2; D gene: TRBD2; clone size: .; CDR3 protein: CASSLAGGTNTGELFF; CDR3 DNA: TGTGCCAGCAGTCTAGCGGGAGGGACGAACACCGGGGAGCTGTTTTTT
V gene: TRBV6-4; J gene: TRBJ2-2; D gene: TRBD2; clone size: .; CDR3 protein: CASSRTSGRGDTGELFF; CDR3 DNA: TGTGCCAGCAGTAGAACTAGCGGGAGAGGGGACACCGGGGAGCTGTTTTTT
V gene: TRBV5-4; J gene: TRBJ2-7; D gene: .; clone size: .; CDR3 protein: CASSLLSEQYF; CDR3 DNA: TGTGCCAGCAGCTTGTTGTCCGAGCAGTACTTC
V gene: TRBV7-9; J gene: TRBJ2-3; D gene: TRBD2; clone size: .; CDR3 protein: CASSLVPGGEADTQYF; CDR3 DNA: TGTGCCAGCAGCTTAGTACCGGGAGGGGAGGCGGATACGCAGTATTTT
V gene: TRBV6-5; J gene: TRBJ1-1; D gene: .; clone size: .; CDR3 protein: CASRPSDTEAFF; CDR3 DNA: TGTGCCAGCAGGCCGTCAGACACTGAAGCTTTCTTT
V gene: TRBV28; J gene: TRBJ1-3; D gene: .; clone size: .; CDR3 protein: CASTSDPLPGNTIYF; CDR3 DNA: TGTGCCAGCACCTCAGACCCCCTCCCGGGAAACACCATATATTTT
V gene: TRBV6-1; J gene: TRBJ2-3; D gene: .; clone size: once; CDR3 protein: CASSEAEDTQYF; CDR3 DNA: TGTGCCAGCAGTGAAGCCGAAGATACGCAGTATTTT
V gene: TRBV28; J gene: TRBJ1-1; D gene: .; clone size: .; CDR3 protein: CASSFVGGYTEAFF; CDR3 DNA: TGTGCCAGCAGTTTCGTTGGAGGGTACACTGAAGCTTTCTTT
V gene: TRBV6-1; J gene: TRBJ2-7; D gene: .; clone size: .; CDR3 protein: CASSELGYEQYF; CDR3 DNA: TGTGCCAGCAGTGAGTTAGGTTACGAGCAGTACTTC
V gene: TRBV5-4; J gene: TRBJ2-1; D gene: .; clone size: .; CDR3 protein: CASIKADEQFF; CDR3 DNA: TGTGCCAGCATTAAGGCCGATGAGCAGTTCTTC
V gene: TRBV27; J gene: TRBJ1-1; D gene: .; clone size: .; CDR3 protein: CASSLLGENTEAFF; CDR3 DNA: TGTGCCAGCAGTTTATTAGGGGAGAACACTGAAGCTTTCTTT
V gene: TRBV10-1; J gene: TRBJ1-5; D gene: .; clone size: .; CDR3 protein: CASSDDHCSKPQHF; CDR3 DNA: TGCGCCAGCAGTGACGATCATTGCAGCAAGCCCCAGCATTTT
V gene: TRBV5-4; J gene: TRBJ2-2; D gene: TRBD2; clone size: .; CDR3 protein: CASAGLAGGSNTGELFF; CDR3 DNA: TGTGCCAGCGCCGGACTAGCGGGGGGCTCGAACACCGGGGAGCTGTTTTTT
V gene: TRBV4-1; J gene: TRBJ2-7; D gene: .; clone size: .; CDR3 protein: CASSQVRGAPYEQYF; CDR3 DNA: TGCGCCAGCAGCCAAGTCCGGGGGGCCCCCTACGAGCAGTACTTC
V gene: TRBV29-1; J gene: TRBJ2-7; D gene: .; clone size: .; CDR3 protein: CSVRDGYEQYF; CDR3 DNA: TGCAGCGTGCGAGACGGATACGAGCAGTACTTC
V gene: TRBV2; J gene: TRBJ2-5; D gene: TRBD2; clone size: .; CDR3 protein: CASSGGRAGEQYF; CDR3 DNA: TGTGCCAGCAGCGGCGGGAGGGCCGGTGAGCAGTACTTC
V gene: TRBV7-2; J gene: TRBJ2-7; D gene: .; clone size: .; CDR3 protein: CASSLGSASYEQYF; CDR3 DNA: TGTGCCAGCAGCTTAGGATCAGCTTCCTACGAGCAGTACTTC
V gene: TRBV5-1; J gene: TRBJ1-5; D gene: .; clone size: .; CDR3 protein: CASSPGPGFNQPQHF; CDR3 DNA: TGCGCCAGCAGCCCGGGCCCGGGGTTCAATCAGCCCCAGCATTTT
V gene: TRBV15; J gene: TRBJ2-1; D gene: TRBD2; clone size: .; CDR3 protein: CATSRGLGAGGANEQFF; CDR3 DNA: TGTGCCACCAGCAGAGGGCTAGGAGCGGGAGGCGCAAATGAGCAGTTCTTC
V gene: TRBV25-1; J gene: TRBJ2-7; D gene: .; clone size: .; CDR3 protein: CASSGVGYEQYF; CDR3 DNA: TGTGCCAGCAGTGGGGTCGGATACGAGCAGTACTTC